At least ten counts were recorded for the clone carrying this TCR beta chain. This sample's TCRbeta library carried unique molecular identifier barcodes. TCRdb re-derived calls from the PCR reads in MiXCR, one entry per CDR3 protein. The data show about 360,000 distinct CDR3 sequences, about an eighth seen once. From germline, CDR1 is MNHNS and CDR2 SASEGT. The CDR3 totals 15 residues. Trimming took 6 bases from V and 7 from J, leaving 16 bases between them. This record belongs to a study of T-cell reconstitution after alpha-beta-depleted transplantation in children. This TCR was recovered from a human donor who donated a stem cell graft to a child with Fanconi anemia. This rearrangement joins TRBV6-1 to TRBJ1-6; D not certain. Sequenced here: PBMCs, sampled from the stem cell graft. DNA of the CDR3: TGTGCCAGCAGGAGGAATCTCCGCGTAAATTCACCCCTCCACTTT. Residues: CASRRNLRVNSPLHF.